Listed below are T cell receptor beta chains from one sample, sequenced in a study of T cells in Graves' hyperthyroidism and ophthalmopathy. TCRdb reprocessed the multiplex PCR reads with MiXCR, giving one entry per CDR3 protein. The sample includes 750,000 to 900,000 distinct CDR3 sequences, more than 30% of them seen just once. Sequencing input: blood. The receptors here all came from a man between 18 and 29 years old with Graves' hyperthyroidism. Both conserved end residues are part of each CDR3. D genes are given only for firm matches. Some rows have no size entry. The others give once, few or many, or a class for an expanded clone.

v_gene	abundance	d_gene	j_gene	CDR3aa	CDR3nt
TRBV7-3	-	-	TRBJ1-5	CASSLNSEETQHF	TGTGCCAGCAGCTTAAACAGTGAAGAGACCCAGCATTTT
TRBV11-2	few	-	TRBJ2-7	CASSQGPSEQYF	TGTGCCAGCAGCCAAGGGCCTAGCGAGCAGTACTTC
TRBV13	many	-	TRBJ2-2	CASSLEGGTGELFF	TGTGCCAGCAGCTTAGAAGGGGGCACCGGGGAGCTGTTTTTT
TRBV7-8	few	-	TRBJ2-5	CASSQDSALADQETQYF	TGTGCCAGCAGCCAAGATTCGGCACTAGCAGACCAAGAGACCCAGTACTTC
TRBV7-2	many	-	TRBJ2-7	CASSPSVTTYEQYF	TGTGCCAGCAGCCCTAGCGTAACGACCTACGAGCAGTACTTC
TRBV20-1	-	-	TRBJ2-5	CSARAGGQGWKTQYF	TGCAGTGCTAGAGCGGGAGGACAGGGCTGGAAGACCCAGTACTTC
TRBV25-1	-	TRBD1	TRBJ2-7	CASSYSYRQGAYEQYF	TGTGCCAGCAGTTACTCTTACCGACAGGGAGCCTACGAGCAGTACTTC
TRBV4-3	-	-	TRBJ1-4	CASSQASRKLFF	TGCGCCAGCAGCCAAGCCTCACGGAAACTGTTTTTT
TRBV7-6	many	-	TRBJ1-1	CASSTPSQGRNTEAFF	TGTGCCAGCAGCACCCCCTCCCAGGGGAGGAACACTGAAGCTTTCTTT
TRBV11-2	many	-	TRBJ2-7	CASSRIYEQYF	TGTGCCAGCAGCCGAATCTACGAGCAGTACTTC
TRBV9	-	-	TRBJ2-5	CASSVDGSLQETQYF	TGTGCCAGCAGCGTAGACGGGAGCCTCCAAGAGACCCAGTACTTC
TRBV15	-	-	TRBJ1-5	CATRLAGGNEHF	TGTGCCACCAGACTAGCGGGAGGGAACGAGCATTTT
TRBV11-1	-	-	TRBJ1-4	CASSRSARTEGEKLFF	TGTGCCAGCAGCCGATCGGCCCGGACAGAGGGTGAAAAACTGTTTTTT
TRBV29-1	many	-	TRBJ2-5	CSVERGAQETQYF	TGCAGCGTTGAAAGGGGCGCGCAAGAGACCCAGTACTTC
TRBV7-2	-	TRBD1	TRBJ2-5	CASSPTGTGDRGTQYF	TGTGCCAGCAGCCCTACTGGGACAGGGGATAGGGGGACCCAGTACTTC
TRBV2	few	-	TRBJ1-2	CASSEEAGSSYGYTF	TGTGCCAGCAGTGAAGAAGCAGGGTCGTCGTATGGCTACACCTTC
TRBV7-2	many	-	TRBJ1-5	CASSKGGEGNQPQHF	TGTGCCAGCAGCAAGGGTGGGGAGGGCAATCAGCCCCAGCATTTT
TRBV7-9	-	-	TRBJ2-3	CASAQTPVRFTDTQYF	TGTGCCAGCGCCCAGACCCCGGTCAGATTCACAGATACGCAGTATTTT
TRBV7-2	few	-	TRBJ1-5	CASSLRRGGQPQHF	TGTGCCAGCAGCTTACGCAGGGGCGGCCAGCCCCAGCATTTT
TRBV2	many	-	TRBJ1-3	CASSDQAASGNTIYF	TGTGCCAGCAGTGACCAGGCGGCCTCTGGAAACACCATATATTTT
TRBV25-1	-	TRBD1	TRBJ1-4	CASSYSPTGWSANEKLFF	TGTGCCAGCAGTTACTCCCCGACAGGGTGGAGTGCTAATGAAAAACTGTTTTTT
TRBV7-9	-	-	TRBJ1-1	CASSQEGPTTEAFF	TGTGCCAGCAGCCAGGAAGGTCCGACCACTGAAGCTTTCTTT
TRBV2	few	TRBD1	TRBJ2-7	CATGQHYEQYF	TGTGCCACGGGACAGCACTACGAGCAGTACTTC
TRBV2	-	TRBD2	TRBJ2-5	CASKPGLGTDTQTQYF	TGTGCCAGCAAGCCGGGACTAGGTACAGATACGCAGACCCAGTACTTC
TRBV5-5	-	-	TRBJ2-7	CASTSGLTYEQYF	TGTGCCAGCACCTCAGGATTGACCTACGAGCAGTACTTC
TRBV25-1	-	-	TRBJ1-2	CASSPFGQKSYGYTF	TGTGCCAGCAGCCCCTTCGGACAGAAAAGCTATGGCTACACCTTC
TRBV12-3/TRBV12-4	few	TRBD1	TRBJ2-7	CASSELRGQGLSYEQYF	TGTGCCAGCAGCGAACTGCGGGGACAGGGACTTTCCTACGAGCAGTACTTC
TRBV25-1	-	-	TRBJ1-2	CASSETTGTPYGYTF	TGTGCCAGCTCGGAAACTACCGGGACACCTTATGGCTACACCTTC
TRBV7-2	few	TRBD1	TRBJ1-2	CASSPPGQGSYGYTF	TGTGCCAGCAGCCCGCCGGGACAGGGGAGCTATGGCTACACCTTC
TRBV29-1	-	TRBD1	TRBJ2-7	CSVEGQGPHEQYF	TGCAGCGTAGAAGGACAGGGGCCACACGAGCAGTACTTC
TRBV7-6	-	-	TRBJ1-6	CASSQGSGGARTAYNSPLHF	TGTGCCAGCAGCCAAGGTTCGGGCGGGGCCAGGACAGCTTATAATTCACCCCTCCACTTT
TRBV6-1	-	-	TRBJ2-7	CASHRVREGEQYF	TGTGCCAGCCACCGGGTCAGGGAAGGCGAGCAGTACTTC